Shown below are 23 T cell receptor beta chains from a single sample sequenced in a study of T cell responses to AZD1222 COVID-19 vaccine. The assay was immunoSEQ multiplex PCR, and TCRdb's table has in-frame clones only and misses some. The table lists 160,000 or so clones, over 70% of them singletons. The sequenced sample was peripheral blood, obtained 28 days after the second AZD1222 dose. Every receptor here comes from an adult who received the AZD1222 COVID-19 vaccine.

CDR3: CASSLGGRVADTQYF. In nucleotides, the CDR3 is TGCGCCAGCAGCCTCGGGGGCAGGGTCGCAGATACGCAGTATTTT. This chain joins TRBV5-1 and TRBJ2-3; possibly TRBD1 or TRBD2 for D (6 bases each). V was trimmed by 4 bases and J by 4 bases, leaving 16 bases between them. Germline V lookup: CDR1 SGHRS, CDR2 YFSETQ. This CDR3 has 15 residues.

The J gene is TRBJ2-3, the V gene TRBV21-1; the table's D call, TRBD1, has no DNA check behind it. TRBV21-1 is flagged as a pseudogene. The CDR3 extends over 15 amino acids. Here the CDR3 reads CATRTGREGTDTQYF. The CDR3 nucleotides read TGTGCCACCAGGACGGGCAGGGAAGGCACAGATACGCAGTATTTT.

The CDR3 sequence is CATSRDVEDAGKGHYEQYF. The CDR3 nucleotides read TGTGCCACCAGCAGAGATGTAGAGGACGCCGGGAAAGGACACTACGAGCAGTACTTC. This chain uses TRBV15 with TRBJ2-7, with D tentatively TRBD1 or TRBD2 (5 bases each). CDR3 size: 19 residues. Germline V gene data show CDR1 as LNHNV and CDR2 as YYDKDF (reference sequence). The ends were cut back, 0 bases at V and 3 bases at J, with 24 bases in the middle.

This chain uses TRBV5-1 with TRBJ2-7; the D is unclear. The CDR3 totals 16 residues. The V gene's germline CDR1 is SGHRS and CDR2 YFSETQ. Trimming shortened V by 1 base and J by 4 bases, and 18 bases separated the two germline ends. CDR3 bases: TGCGCCAGCAGCTTGAGCCCGTTCCCGTCCGAATACGAGCAGTACTTC. Protein product: CASSLSPFPSEYEQYF.

Written as DNA, the CDR3 is TGTGCCAGCAGTCCACTACCAAGCACAGATACGCAGTATTTT. This sequence encodes CASSPLPSTDTQYF. The chain employs TRBV6-5 and TRBJ2-3; D gene uncertain. CDR1 and CDR2 from the germline V gene are MNHEY and SVGAGI. With 5 bases removed from V and 0 bases from J, the gap between germline ends came to 9 bases. This CDR3 region has 14 residues.

The rearrangement uses TRBV5-1 and TRBJ1-5; 7 bases line up with TRBD1. CDR1 and CDR2 (germline): SGHRS, YFSETQ. After removal of 5 bases from V and 4 bases from J, the junction contained 9 bases not matched to a gene. This CDR3 is built from 15 residues. Here the CDR3 reads CASRQGWGNNQPQHF. CDR3 DNA sequence: TGCGCCAGCAGACAGGGGTGGGGCAATAATCAGCCCCAGCATTTT.

The chain joins TRBV28 to TRBJ1-2; TRBD1 matches at 9 bases. Germline V lookup: CDR1 MDHEN, CDR2 SYDVKM. This CDR3 comprises 16 residues. With V trimmed by 5 bases and J by 6 bases, 13 bases remained unmatched. In DNA, the CDR3 is TGTGCCAGCAGTGGTCAGTCACCGGGACAGGGTCATGGCTACACCTTC. Encoded protein: CASSGQSPGQGHGYTF.

The chain joins TRBV3-1 (or the pseudogene TRBV3-2) to TRBJ2-7; 7 bases agree with TRBD1. The V segment lost 4 bases and the J segment 2 bases; nucleotides outside the gene matches: 8. There are 15 residues in the CDR3. From germline, CDR1 is LGHDT and CDR2 YNNKEL (reference sequence). CDR3 DNA: TGTGCCAGCAGCCCATCACAGGGGATACCCTACGAGCAGTACTTC. As protein: CASSPSQGIPYEQYF.

The chain joins TRBV2 to TRBJ2-7; 9 positions agree with TRBD1. This CDR3 is 12 amino acids long. Trimming cost V 10 bases and J 2 bases; bases outside gene matches: 3. Germline V CDR1 and CDR2: SNHLY, FYNNEI. The CDR3 nucleotides read TGTGCCACCGGACAGGGGACCTACGAGCAGTACTTC. Its translation is CATGQGTYEQYF.

The chain has TRBV29-1 and TRBJ1-4, with D possibly matching TRBD1 (5 bases). The V gene's germline CDR1 is SQVTM and CDR2 ANQGSEA. The CDR3 sequence is 11 residues long. V lost 4 bases, J lost 11 bases, and 11 bases lay in between. CDR3 sequence (DNA): TGCAGCGTTGTCTGGGGGAGGAAACTGTTTTTT. It encodes CSVVWGRKLFF.

The gene calls are TRBV7-2 and TRBJ2-4, with D unresolved. With 1 base removed from V and 6 bases from J, the gap between germline ends came to 13 bases. CDR1 and CDR2 (germline): SGHTA, FQGNSA. The CDR3 has 15 amino acids. The CDR3 sequence is CASSLDGRDGNIQYF. The CDR3 bases are TGTGCCAGCAGCTTAGACGGGCGAGACGGAAACATTCAGTACTTC.

The genes are TRBV30 and TRBJ1-5; D is possibly TRBD1 (6 bases). The CDR3 sequence is 14 residues long. Per germline, CDR1 GTSNPN and CDR2 SVGIG (reference sequence). V was pared by 0 bases and J by 2 bases, with 8 bases between. The CDR3 reads CAWSVGGRNQPQHF. CDR3 sequence (DNA): TGTGCCTGGAGTGTTGGGGGCCGCAATCAGCCCCAGCATTTT.

This chain uses TRBV5-6 with TRBJ1-1; a weak D match, TRBD1 (5 bases). Trimming pared 0 bases from V and 7 bases from J, leaving 10 bases between. There are 13 residues in the CDR3. Germline V gene data show CDR1 as SGHDT and CDR2 as YYEEEE. The CDR3 reads CASSLAVQGEAFF. In DNA form, the CDR3 reads TGTGCCAGCAGCTTGGCCGTGCAGGGTGAAGCTTTCTTT.

This chain uses TRBV5-1 with TRBJ1-1; D might be TRBD1 (5 bases). Germline loops: CDR1 SGHRS, CDR2 YFSETQ. The CDR3 is made up of 14 amino acids. Trimming removed 4 bases from V and 1 base from J, with 11 bases in between. CDR3 residues: CASSHGHPNTEAFF. The CDR3 DNA follows: TGCGCCAGCAGCCACGGACACCCGAACACTGAAGCTTTCTTT.

The V call is TRBV3-1 (or the pseudogene TRBV3-2), the J call TRBJ1-5; no reliable D call. This CDR3 has 17 amino acids. The V gene lost 0 bases and the J gene lost 3 bases, with 15 bases spanning the gap. Germline CDR1 reads LGHDT; CDR2 reads YNNKEL (reference sequence). The CDR3 DNA sequence: TGTGCCAGCAGCCAAGAAAGGATTGCGGCGGCCAATCAGCCCCAGCATTTT. It is translated as CASSQERIAAANQPQHF.

The rearrangement uses TRBV6-5 and TRBJ1-3; D is perhaps TRBD1 (6 bases). V was pared by 2 bases and J by 2 bases, with 13 bases between. CDR3 size: 16 residues. From germline, CDR1 is MNHEY and CDR2 SVGAGI. CDR3 residues: CASSYDRGAAGNTIYF. The CDR3 nucleotides are TGTGCCAGCAGTTACGATCGGGGGGCCGCTGGAAACACCATATATTTT.

V and J are TRBV5-4 and TRBJ1-2, with D tentatively TRBD1 (6 bases). The germline V and J ends were trimmed by 6 bases and 8 bases, with 26 bases remaining between them. The CDR3 spans 16 residues. Germline values: CDR1 SGHNT, CDR2 YYREEE (reference sequence). This CDR3 is CASINSGGGERRGYTF. DNA of the CDR3: TGTGCCAGCATCAACTCCGGGGGCGGCGAGAGAAGGGGCTACACCTTC.

The CDR3 bases are TGTGCCAGCAGCTTGGTGGTGATTAGCACAGATACGCAGTATTTT. This sequence encodes CASSLVVISTDTQYF. The chain carries TRBV5-4 and TRBJ2-3; D not resolved. V was shortened by 0 bases and J by 0 bases, with 8 bases between the two germline ends. The CDR3 is 15 residues long. Germline loops: CDR1 SGHNT, CDR2 YYREEE (reference sequence).

This clone was seen a single time. The rearrangement links TRBV5-1 to TRBJ2-6, with 8 bases matching TRBD1. The CDR3 contains 17 residues. The V gene's germline CDR1 is SGHRS and CDR2 YFSETQ. Unmatched junction bases numbered 10, after V lost 4 bases and J lost 4 bases. The CDR3 DNA reads as TGCGCCAGCAGCCCTTCGACAGGGGCGGGCGGGGCCAACGTCCTGACTTTC. As protein: CASSPSTGAGGANVLTF.

The CDR3 DNA sequence: TGTGCCAGTAGTGCTACTCAGGGAATTCAGCCCCAGCATTTT. Translated: CASSATQGIQPQHF. This sequence joins TRBV19 and TRBJ1-5, with a possible D match to TRBD1 (5 bases). Germline-derived CDR1 and CDR2 are LNHDA and SQIVND (reference sequence). The V and J ends lost 5 bases and 6 bases respectively, with 14 bases between them. The CDR3 is 14 amino acids. Filled out from reference TRBV19 and TRBJ1-5, the complete variable domain reads DGGITQSPKYLFRKEGQNVTLSCEQNLNHDAMYWYRQDPGQGLRLIYYSQIVNDFQKGDIAEGYSVSREKKESFPLTVTSAQKNPTAFYLCASSATQGIQPQHFGDGTRLSIL.

In nucleotides, the CDR3 is TGTGCCAGTACCTCTCAGGGGATTAGCAATCAGCCCCAGCATTTT. Translating it yields CASTSQGISNQPQHF. The chain employs TRBV19 and TRBJ1-5; D is perhaps TRBD1 (6 bases). The CDR3 is made up of 15 amino acids. The V end was cut by 7 bases, the J end by 0 bases, with 13 bases between. The germline V gene encodes CDR1 LNHDA and CDR2 SQIVND (reference sequence).

The chain employs TRBV24-1 and TRBJ2-1, with TRBD1 matching 9 bases. CDR1 and CDR2 from the germline V gene are KGHDR and SFDVKD. The CDR3 runs to 17 residues. V was clipped by 4 bases and J by 5 bases; unmatched bases: 11. This CDR3 reads CATSDPAGTGNDNEQFF. CDR3 DNA: TGTGCCACCAGTGACCCTGCCGGGACAGGGAACGACAATGAGCAGTTCTTC.

The rearrangement joins TRBV28 to TRBJ1-2, with TRBD1 identical over 8 bases. The junction had 7 bases not matched to a gene; V was cut back by 8 bases and J by 5 bases. Germline V gives CDR1 MDHEN, CDR2 SYDVKM. CDR3 length: 13 residues. DNA for the CDR3: TGTGCCAGCGTCCAGGGGGCTGAGTATGGCTACACCTTC. It is translated as CASVQGAEYGYTF.